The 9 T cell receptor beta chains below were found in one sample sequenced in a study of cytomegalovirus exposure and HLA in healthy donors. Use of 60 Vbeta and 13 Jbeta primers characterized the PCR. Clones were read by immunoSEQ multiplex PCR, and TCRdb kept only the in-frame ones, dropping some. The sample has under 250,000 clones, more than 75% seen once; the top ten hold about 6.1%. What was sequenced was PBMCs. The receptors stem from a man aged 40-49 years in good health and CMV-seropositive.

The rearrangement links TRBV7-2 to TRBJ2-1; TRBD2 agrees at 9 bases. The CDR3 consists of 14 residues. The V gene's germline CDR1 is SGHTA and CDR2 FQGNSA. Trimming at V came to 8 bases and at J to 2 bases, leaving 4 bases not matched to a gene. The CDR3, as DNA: TGTGCCAGCGGCGGGGGGGGCGCCTACAATGAGCAGTTCTTC. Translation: CASGGGGAYNEQFF. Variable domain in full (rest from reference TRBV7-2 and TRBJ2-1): GAGVSQSPSNKVTEKGKDVELRCDPISGHTALYWYRQSLGQGLEFLIYFQGNSAPDKSGLPSDRFSAERTGGSVSTLTIQRTQQEDSAVYLCASGGGGAYNEQFFGPGTRLTVL.

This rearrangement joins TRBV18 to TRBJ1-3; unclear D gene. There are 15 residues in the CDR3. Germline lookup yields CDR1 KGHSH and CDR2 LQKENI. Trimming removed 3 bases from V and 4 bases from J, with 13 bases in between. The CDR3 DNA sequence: TGTGCCAGCTCACCTGGAGTATCGGCAGGAAACACCATATATTTT. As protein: CASSPGVSAGNTIYF.

CDR3 bases: TGTGCCTGGAGTGTCGGACAGGGGGCGGGACAGCCCCAGCATTTT. Translated, it gives CAWSVGQGAGQPQHF. The chain has TRBV30 and TRBJ1-5; 11 nucleotides align to TRBD1. With V trimmed by 0 bases and J by 7 bases, 5 bases remained unmatched. This CDR3 has 15 residues. Germline V gene sequence: CDR1 GTSNPN, CDR2 SVGIG (reference sequence).

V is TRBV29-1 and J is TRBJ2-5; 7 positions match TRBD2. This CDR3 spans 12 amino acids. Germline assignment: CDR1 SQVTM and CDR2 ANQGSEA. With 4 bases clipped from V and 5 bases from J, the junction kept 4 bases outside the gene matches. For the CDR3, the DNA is TGCAGCGTTGGAAAGGGAGGGGAGACCCAGTACTTC. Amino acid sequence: CSVGKGGETQYF.

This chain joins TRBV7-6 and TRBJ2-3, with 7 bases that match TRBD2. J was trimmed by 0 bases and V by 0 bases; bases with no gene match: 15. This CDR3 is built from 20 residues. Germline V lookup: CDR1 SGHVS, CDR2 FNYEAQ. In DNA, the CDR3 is TGTGCCAGCAGCTTAGCGCCGCTCGCGGGAGATCCTACTAGCACAGATACGCAGTATTTT. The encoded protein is CASSLAPLAGDPTSTDTQYF.

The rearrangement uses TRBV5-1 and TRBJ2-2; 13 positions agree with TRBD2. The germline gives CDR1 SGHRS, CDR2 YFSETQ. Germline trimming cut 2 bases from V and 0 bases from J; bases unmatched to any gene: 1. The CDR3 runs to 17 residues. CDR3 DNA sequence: TGCGCCAGCAGCTTACTAGCGGGAGGGGCGAACACCGGGGAGCTGTTTTTT. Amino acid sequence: CASSLLAGGANTGELFF.

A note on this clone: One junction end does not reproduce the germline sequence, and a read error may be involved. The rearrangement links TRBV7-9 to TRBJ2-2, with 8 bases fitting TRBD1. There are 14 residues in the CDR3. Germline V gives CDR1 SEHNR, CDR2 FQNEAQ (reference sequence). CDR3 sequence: CSSSLETGVGELFF. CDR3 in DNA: TGTTCCAGCAGCTTAGAGACAGGGGTCGGGGAGCTGTTTTTT.

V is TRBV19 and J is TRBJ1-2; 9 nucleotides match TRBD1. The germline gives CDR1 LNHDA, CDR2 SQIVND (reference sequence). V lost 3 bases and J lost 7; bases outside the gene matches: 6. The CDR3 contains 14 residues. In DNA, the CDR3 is TGTGCCAGTAGTATTGGGACAGGGAGTCTTGGCTACACCTTC. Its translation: CASSIGTGSLGYTF. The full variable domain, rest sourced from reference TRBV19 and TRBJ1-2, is DGGITQSPKYLFRKEGQNVTLSCEQNLNHDAMYWYRQDPGQGLRLIYYSQIVNDFQKGDIAEGYSVSREKKESFPLTVTSAQKNPTAFYLCASSIGTGSLGYTFGSGTRLTVV.

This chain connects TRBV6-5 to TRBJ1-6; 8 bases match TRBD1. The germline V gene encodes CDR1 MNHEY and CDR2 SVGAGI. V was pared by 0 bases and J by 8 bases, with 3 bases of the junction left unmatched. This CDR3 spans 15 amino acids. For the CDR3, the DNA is TGTGCCAGCAGTTACTCGTGGACAGGGTATTCACCCCTCCACTTT. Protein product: CASSYSWTGYSPLHF.